These 29 T cell receptor beta chains were sequenced from one sample in a study of blood T cell repertoires in COVID-19. Using immunoSEQ multiplex PCR, the repertoire was profiled, and TCRdb retains in-frame clones only, with some absent. The repertoire includes roughly 250,000 clones, 83% of them detected once, and 5.5% sits in the top ten. The material sequenced was peripheral blood. Receptors originate from a human donor in a cohort sampled during active COVID-19.

The chain links TRBV14 to TRBJ2-5, with 13 bases fitting TRBD2. CDR3 length: 17 residues. Germline assignment: CDR1 SGHDN and CDR2 FVKESK. V gave up 4 bases and J gave up 5 bases; unmatched junction bases: 10. Written as DNA, the CDR3 is TGTGCCAGCAGCCGAATAGGACTAGCGGGAGTTGGGGAGACCCAGTACTTC. Amino acids: CASSRIGLAGVGETQYF.

J is TRBJ2-3 and V is TRBV28, with D uncertain. Germline values: CDR1 MDHEN, CDR2 SYDVKM. CDR3 length: 13 residues. The ends were cut back, 2 bases at V and 6 bases at J, with 9 bases in the middle. The CDR3 loop is CASSLLRRDTQYF. The CDR3 DNA follows: TGTGCCAGCAGTTTACTCCGCAGGGATACGCAGTATTTT.

This sequence joins TRBV5-8 and TRBJ2-7; 9 bases fit TRBD1. The germline V gene encodes CDR1 SGHTS and CDR2 YDEGEE. V shed 4 bases and J 3 bases; nucleotides not matched to a gene: 11. This CDR3 is built from 16 residues. CDR3 sequence: CASSIFEGQGIYEQYF. CDR3 in DNA: TGTGCCAGCAGCATATTCGAGGGACAGGGAATCTACGAGCAGTACTTC.

This clone was recorded only once. V is TRBV14 and J is TRBJ1-1; D not resolved. V gave up 4 bases and J gave up 2 bases, with 14 bases separating them. The CDR3 contains 15 residues. The germline V gene encodes CDR1 SGHDN and CDR2 FVKESK. DNA for the CDR3: TGTGCCAGCAGCCTACTAATGGGTTCCAACACTGAAGCTTTCTTT. It codes for CASSLLMGSNTEAFF. The full variable domain, with the rest looked up from reference TRBV14 and TRBJ1-1, is EAGVTQFPSHSVIEKGQTVTLRCDPISGHDNLYWYRRVMGKEIKFLLHFVKESKQDESGMPNNRFLAERTGGTYSTLKVQPAELEDSGVYFCASSLLMGSNTEAFFGQGTRLTVV.

Written as DNA, the CDR3 is TGTGCCAGCAGTCTTTTAACCTCCGGGCAGTTCTTC. It is translated as CASSLLTSGQFF. The genes are TRBV5-8 and TRBJ2-1; D is uncertain. The V gene lost 5 bases and the J gene lost 12 bases, with 15 bases spanning the gap. This CDR3 has 12 residues. Germline CDR1 and CDR2: SGHTS and YDEGEE.

The table lists this clone with a few counts. CDR3 nucleotides: TGTGCCAGCAGTTTCGGGGGGACAGGACCTTACAATGAGCAGTTCTTC. Residues: CASSFGGTGPYNEQFF. The chain has TRBV28 and TRBJ2-1; perhaps TRBD1 as D (8 bases). This CDR3 spans 16 amino acids. Germline lookup yields CDR1 MDHEN and CDR2 SYDVKM. V was shortened by 3 bases and J by 4 bases, with 16 bases between the two germline ends.

The chain couples TRBV24-1 to TRBJ2-7; 9 positions agree with TRBD1. This CDR3 comprises 16 residues. The junction had 15 bases not matched to a gene; V was cut back by 6 bases and J by 7 bases. CDR1 is KGHDR, CDR2 SFDVKD, per germline. The CDR3 reads CATSTSNGTGFGEQYF. Here the CDR3 DNA reads TGTGCCACCAGTACGTCAAACGGGACAGGGTTTGGAGAGCAGTACTTC.

The chain carries TRBV12-3 or TRBV12-4 and TRBJ1-5, with a possible D match to TRBD1 (5 bases). The CDR3 spans 13 residues. The V gene lost 1 base and the J gene lost 4 bases, with 5 bases spanning the gap. The CDR3 is CASSLGQNQPQHF. The CDR3 nucleotides are TGTGCCAGCAGTTTAGGACAGAATCAGCCCCAGCATTTT.

The chain carries TRBV12-3 or TRBV12-4 and TRBJ1-2; 7 bases map to TRBD1. This CDR3 is 12 amino acids long. The junction had 6 bases not matched to a gene; V was cut back by 7 bases and J by 7 bases. For the CDR3, the DNA is TGTGCCAGCACCGACAGGGTGCGTGGCTACACCTTC. This gives the protein CASTDRVRGYTF.

The rearrangement joins TRBV19 to TRBJ1-1; 9 nucleotides align to TRBD1. Germline CDR1 reads LNHDA; CDR2 reads SQIVND (reference sequence). This CDR3 comprises 15 residues. V lost 5 bases, J lost 5 bases, and 9 bases stayed unmatched. The CDR3 spells CASSFRDRARTEAFF. The CDR3 DNA reads TGTGCCAGTAGTTTCCGGGACAGGGCGAGGACTGAAGCTTTCTTT.

The V gene is TRBV6-5, the J gene TRBJ2-5; D not resolved. The germline CDR1 and CDR2 sequences are MNHEY and SVGAGI. The CDR3 is 15 amino acids. V was shortened by 0 bases and J by 2 bases, with 10 bases between the two germline ends. This CDR3 reads CASSYSGRIQETQYF. The CDR3 DNA is TGTGCCAGCAGTTACTCCGGCAGGATACAAGAGACCCAGTACTTC.

This chain connects TRBV11-2 to TRBJ1-6, with TRBD1 as a possible D gene (6 bases). V lost 5 bases and J 8 bases, leaving 10 bases between the germline ends. Looked up from germline, CDR1 is SGHAT and CDR2 is FQNNGV. This CDR3 is 13 amino acids long. The CDR3 DNA is TGTGCCAGCAGCACCCACAGGGATTCACCCCTCCACTTT. It yields the protein CASSTHRDSPLHF.

This chain links TRBV6-5 with TRBJ2-1; maybe TRBD1 (6 bases). Trimming shortened V by 7 bases and J by 4 bases, and 14 bases separated the two germline ends. CDR1 MNHEY and CDR2 SVGAGI come from the germline V gene. This CDR3 region has 14 residues. Here the CDR3 reads CASKIQGPYNEQFF. CDR3 nucleotides: TGTGCCAGCAAAATACAGGGCCCGTACAATGAGCAGTTCTTC.

The chain is built from TRBV6-2 or TRBV6-3 and TRBJ1-1; D unclear. The V gene's germline CDR1 is MNHEY and CDR2 SVGEGT. Trimming removed 6 bases at V and 4 bases at J, with 15 bases between. CDR3 length: 14 amino acids. For the CDR3, the DNA is TGTGCCAGCAGCCCCAGACTATCCGGCACTGAAGCTTTCTTT. It yields the protein CASSPRLSGTEAFF.

The genes are TRBV5-1 and TRBJ2-6; TRBD1 aligns across 10 bases. Germline CDR1 SGHRS, CDR2 YFSETQ. Unmatched junction bases numbered 2, after V lost 1 base and J lost 4 bases. This CDR3 has 16 residues. The DNA for the CDR3 is TGCGCCAGCAGCTTGAGACAGGGGGCAGGGGCCAACGTCCTGACTTTC. Translated: CASSLRQGAGANVLTF.

The rearrangement uses TRBV11-1 and TRBJ2-5, with D possibly matching TRBD1 (5 bases). V was shortened by 6 bases and J by 3 bases, with 14 bases between the two germline ends. The V gene's germline CDR1 is SGHAT and CDR2 FQDESV (reference sequence). The CDR3 runs to 14 residues. CDR3 coding DNA: TGTGCCAGCAGACACAGGACACAAAAAGAGACCCAGTACTTC. It yields the protein CASRHRTQKETQYF.

The rearrangement joins TRBV5-1 to TRBJ2-5, with a possible D match to TRBD2 (6 bases). Germline lookup yields CDR1 SGHRS and CDR2 YFSETQ. The CDR3 runs to 15 residues. V lost 0 bases and J lost 5, with 14 bases in between. The CDR3 sequence: CASSLGSSGGETQYF. CDR3 nucleotides: TGCGCCAGCAGCTTGGGGAGTAGCGGCGGGGAGACCCAGTACTTC. Filled out from reference TRBV5-1 and TRBJ2-5, the complete variable domain reads KAGVTQTPRYLIKTRGQQVTLSCSPISGHRSVSWYQQTPGQGLQFLFEYFSETQRNKGNFPGRFSGRQFSNSRSEMNVSTLELGDSALYLCASSLGSSGGETQYFGPGTRLLVL.

This chain links TRBV27 with TRBJ1-2; 7 nucleotides match TRBD1. This CDR3 spans 14 amino acids. Germline trimming cut 6 bases from V and 5 bases from J; bases unmatched to any gene: 9. Germline V gene data show CDR1 as MNHEY and CDR2 as SMNVEV (reference sequence). The CDR3 here is CASRPTGLLYGYTF. Here the CDR3 DNA reads TGTGCCAGCAGACCGACAGGGTTATTATATGGCTACACCTTC.

This clone has a single count. The chain is built from TRBV27 and TRBJ1-6, with D possibly being TRBD1 (6 bases). The CDR3 spans 14 residues. Trimming took 5 bases from V and 10 from J, leaving 15 bases between them. CDR1 and CDR2 (germline): MNHEY, SMNVEV (reference sequence). Here the CDR3 reads CASSPHREGSPLHF. The CDR3 DNA reads as TGTGCCAGCAGTCCCCACAGGGAGGGATCACCCCTCCACTTT.

The chain is built from TRBV19 and TRBJ1-1; D not resolved. The CDR3 has 15 amino acids. Looked up from germline, CDR1 is LNHDA and CDR2 is SQIVND (reference sequence). Trimming took off 1 base at V and 1 base at J, with 10 bases between the two ends. The CDR3 is CASSIGPGANTEAFF. The CDR3 bases are TGTGCCAGTAGTATAGGTCCGGGTGCGAACACTGAAGCTTTCTTT. Full variable domain (rest looked up from reference TRBV19 and TRBJ1-1): DGGITQSPKYLFRKEGQNVTLSCEQNLNHDAMYWYRQDPGQGLRLIYYSQIVNDFQKGDIAEGYSVSREKKESFPLTVTSAQKNPTAFYLCASSIGPGANTEAFFGQGTRLTVV.

The V and J genes are TRBV15 and TRBJ2-7, with D possibly matching TRBD2 (5 bases). Trimming removed 3 bases from V and 4 bases from J, with 13 bases in between. CDR1 is LNHNV and CDR2 is YYDKDF in the germline V gene (reference sequence). There are 14 residues in the CDR3. CDR3 DNA: TGTGCCACCAGCAGTGGAGGAGTTTGGTACGAGCAGTACTTC. This codes for CATSSGGVWYEQYF.

This chain links TRBV18 with TRBJ2-5, with 8 positions matching TRBD1. V lost 2 bases and J lost 4; bases outside the gene matches: 9. The germline CDR1 and CDR2 sequences are KGHSH and LQKENI. CDR3 length: 16 residues. CDR3 nucleotide sequence: TGTGCCAGCTCACCAAAACCAGGGACAGGAGGAGAGACCCAGTACTTC. This translates into CASSPKPGTGGETQYF.

The V call is TRBV5-6, the J call TRBJ2-7, with 12 bases identical to TRBD2. The trim removed 4 bases at V and 7 bases at J, leaving 15 bases unmatched. The germline V gene encodes CDR1 SGHDT and CDR2 YYEEEE. This CDR3 region has 17 residues. CDR3 sequence: CASSTRTSGTHRREQYF. For the CDR3, the DNA is TGTGCCAGCAGCACACGGACTAGCGGGACCCACCGGCGGGAGCAGTACTTC.

Here the CDR3 DNA reads TGTGCCAGCAGTCTCTGGACAGGGGGCGATCAGCCCCAGCATTTT. Protein: CASSLWTGGDQPQHF. V gene TRBV27 combines with J gene TRBJ1-5, with 11 bases fitting TRBD1. There are 15 residues in the CDR3. Germline V lookup: CDR1 MNHEY, CDR2 SMNVEV (reference sequence). Trimming took 5 bases from V and 5 from J; bases not matched to a gene: 5.

V gene TRBV28 combines with J gene TRBJ2-7, with 8 bases matching TRBD1. The germline V gene encodes CDR1 MDHEN and CDR2 SYDVKM. The CDR3 runs 13 residues. V dropped 4 bases and J dropped 3; count of bases not matched to a gene: 2. This chain's CDR3 is CASSSDRVYEQYF. In DNA form, the CDR3 reads TGTGCCAGCAGTTCGGACAGGGTCTACGAGCAGTACTTC.

The V gene is TRBV5-1, the J gene TRBJ1-1; 11 bases are a match to TRBD1. This CDR3 has 14 residues. Germline V lookup: CDR1 SGHRS, CDR2 YFSETQ. V shed 2 bases, J shed 7 bases, and the junction held 4 bases outside the gene matches. In nucleotides, the CDR3 is TGCGCCAGCAGCTTCGGGACAGGGGGAGTTGAAGCTTTCTTT. It specifies CASSFGTGGVEAFF.

The chain uses TRBV4-1 and TRBJ2-7, with a possible D match to TRBD1 (5 bases). Germline V lookup: CDR1 MGHRA, CDR2 YSYEKL. V lost 0 bases to trimming and J lost 2 bases, with 11 bases between them. This CDR3 has 15 residues. CDR3 region: CASSQEVQGTYEQYF. CDR3 sequence (DNA): TGCGCCAGCAGCCAAGAGGTGCAGGGTACCTACGAGCAGTACTTC.

The chain joins TRBV11-2 to TRBJ2-7; TRBD2 matches at 15 bases. J gave up 1 base and V 1 base, and 2 bases lay outside the gene matches. The germline V gene has CDR1 SGHAT and CDR2 FQNNGV. This CDR3 region has 17 residues. The CDR3 loop reads CASSLGTSGGVSYEQYF. CDR3 coding DNA: TGTGCCAGCAGCTTAGGGACTAGCGGGGGGGTATCCTACGAGCAGTACTTC.

The rearrangement joins TRBV25-1 to TRBJ2-3, with D perhaps TRBD2 (5 bases). CDR1 and CDR2 from the germline V gene are MGHDK and SYGVNS. There are 14 residues in the CDR3. V lost 6 bases, J lost 1 base, and 11 bases lay in between. Here the CDR3 reads CASSGGAGTDTQYF. CDR3 DNA sequence: TGTGCCAGCAGCGGCGGAGCGGGCACAGATACGCAGTATTTT.